The 14 T cell receptor beta chains given below trace back to one sample, sequenced in a study of shared clonotypes between healthy human individuals. The naive CD8 population came from CD45RO-negative cells selected for CCR7, without terminally differentiated effector memory CD45RA+ cells. Profiling relied on immunoSEQ multiplex PCR, and the TCRdb table lists in-frame clones only, not all of them. The sample carries some 600,000 clones, roughly 96% recorded once. Source material: naive CD8+ T cells sorted from blood. These receptors were taken from a woman in her thirties in good health.

The rearrangement uses TRBV5-4 and TRBJ1-3; TRBD1 is a possible D gene (5 bases). This CDR3 spans 16 amino acids. From germline, CDR1 is SGHNT and CDR2 YYREEE (reference sequence). Trimming left V 2 bases short and J 2 bases short, with 14 bases between. The CDR3 spells CASSLADSNPGNTIYF. As DNA, the CDR3 is TGTGCCAGCAGCTTAGCAGACAGCAATCCTGGAAACACCATATATTTT.

The CDR3 here is CASSLGGMGNVYTQYF. The CDR3 DNA sequence: TGTGCCAGCAGTTTAGGAGGAATGGGGAACGTGTATACGCAGTATTTT. The genes are TRBV27 and TRBJ2-3; a possible D gene is TRBD2 (5 bases). Germline CDR1 reads MNHEY; CDR2 reads SMNVEV (reference sequence). V was pared by 2 bases and J by 7 bases, with 19 bases between. This CDR3 contains 16 residues.

The chain links TRBV5-4 to TRBJ2-7; 13 bases are shared with TRBD2. This CDR3 spans 15 amino acids. V was pared by 5 bases and J by 5 bases, with 7 bases of the junction left unmatched. Germline values: CDR1 SGHNT, CDR2 YYREEE (reference sequence). DNA for the CDR3: TGTGCCAGCAGTCAACTAGCGGGAGGGCTCCACGAGCAGTACTTC. Translated, it gives CASSQLAGGLHEQYF.

This chain joins TRBV16 and TRBJ1-6; 7 positions match TRBD1. Germline V gene sequence: CDR1 KGHSY, CDR2 FQNENV. V lost 4 bases, J lost 5 bases, and 5 bases stayed unmatched. The length of the CDR3 is 15 residues. The CDR3 protein is CASSRRDSNNSPLHF. CDR3 DNA sequence: TGTGCCAGCAGCCGACGGGACAGTAATAATTCACCCCTCCACTTT.

This clone was found once. The genes are TRBV28 and TRBJ2-1; a weak D match, TRBD1 (6 bases). CDR1 and CDR2 from the germline V gene are MDHEN and SYDVKM. The V and J ends lost 7 bases and 4 bases respectively, with 29 bases between them. The CDR3 length is 19 residues. The DNA for the CDR3 is TGTGCCAGCAAACCCCGGCACCCCCTGACAGGTTTGGTTTACAATGAGCAGTTCTTC. This translates into CASKPRHPLTGLVYNEQFF.

The chain has TRBV11-2 and TRBJ2-4; D remains unclear. The CDR3 loop spans 15 amino acids. Germline V gene sequence: CDR1 SGHAT, CDR2 FQNNGV. With 4 bases removed from V and 2 bases from J, the gap between germline ends came to 12 bases. CDR3 sequence: CASSYPGPTKNIQYF. The CDR3 region has the DNA TGTGCCAGCAGCTACCCGGGTCCCACCAAAAACATTCAGTACTTC.

The chain employs TRBV9 and TRBJ2-1; 9 positions agree with TRBD1. With V trimmed by 4 bases and J by 0 bases, 2 bases remained unmatched. CDR3 length equals 15 residues. The germline gives CDR1 SGDLS, CDR2 YYNGEE. The chain's CDR3 is CASSLTGGSYNEQFF. As DNA, the CDR3 is TGTGCCAGCAGCTTGACAGGGGGCTCCTACAATGAGCAGTTCTTC. Complete variable domain (other parts from reference TRBV9 and TRBJ2-1): DSGVTQTPKHLITATGQRVTLRCSPRSGDLSVYWYQQSLDQGLQFLIQYYNGEERAKGNILERFSAQQFPDLHSELNLSSLELGDSALYFCASSLTGGSYNEQFFGPGTRLTVL.

As regards this clone: Within the sample, other DNA sequences also encode this same CDR3. The CDR3 protein is CASSQGEKLFF. CDR3 DNA sequence: TGTGCCAGCAGTCAAGGTGAAAAACTGTTTTTT. The genes are TRBV27 and TRBJ1-4, with D unresolved. CDR1 and CDR2 from the germline V gene are MNHEY and SMNVEV (reference sequence). V was shortened by 5 bases and J by 7 bases, with 5 bases between the two germline ends. This CDR3 spans 11 amino acids.

The chain has TRBV29-1 and TRBJ2-5, with no clear D. Germline V gene data show CDR1 as SQVTM and CDR2 as ANQGSEA. CDR3 size: 12 residues. V was trimmed by 5 bases and J by 2 bases, leaving 9 bases between them. CDR3 in amino acids: CSVSRGQETQYF. CDR3 coding DNA: TGCAGCGTTAGCCGCGGACAAGAGACCCAGTACTTC. The full variable domain, rest sourced from reference TRBV29-1 and TRBJ2-5, is SAVISQKPSRDICQRGTSLTIQCQVDSQVTMMFWYRQQPGQSLTLIATANQGSEATYESGFVIDKFPISRPNLTFSTLTVSNMSPEDSSIYLCSVSRGQETQYFGPGTRLLVL.

The V gene is TRBV28, the J gene TRBJ2-5, with D unclear. Looked up from germline, CDR1 is MDHEN and CDR2 is SYDVKM. The CDR3 consists of 14 residues. V lost 1 base and J 0 bases, leaving 6 bases between the germline ends. The CDR3 loop reads CASSLLWDQETQYF. In DNA, the CDR3 is TGTGCCAGCAGTTTATTGTGGGACCAAGAGACCCAGTACTTC.

The genes are TRBV19 and TRBJ1-1; D remains unclear. Trimming took off 8 bases at V and 9 bases at J, with 13 bases between the two ends. Germline CDR1 and CDR2: LNHDA and SQIVND (reference sequence). CDR3 length: 11 residues. The CDR3 bases are TGTGCCAGTTACGCGTTCCAACAAGCTTTCTTT. As protein: CASYAFQQAFF.

This chain uses TRBV4-1 with TRBJ1-5; D unclear. This CDR3 spans 14 amino acids. V was shortened by 0 bases and J by 3 bases, with 6 bases between the two germline ends. Germline-derived CDR1 and CDR2 are MGHRA and YSYEKL. CDR3 amino acids: CASSQEGFNQPQHF. Here the CDR3 DNA reads TGCGCCAGCAGCCAAGAGGGTTTCAATCAGCCCCAGCATTTT.

V usage is TRBV19 and J usage is TRBJ2-3; TRBD1 matches 7 bases. The V gene end was trimmed by 3 bases and the J gene end by 5 bases; junction bases not matched to a gene: 8. The V gene's germline CDR1 is LNHDA and CDR2 SQIVND (reference sequence). This CDR3 region has 15 residues. CDR3 bases: TGTGCCAGTAGTATCGGACAGGAACGAGGAGATACGCAGTATTTT. Translated, it gives CASSIGQERGDTQYF. Combining the CDR3 with reference TRBV19 and TRBJ2-3 gives the whole variable domain DGGITQSPKYLFRKEGQNVTLSCEQNLNHDAMYWYRQDPGQGLRLIYYSQIVNDFQKGDIAEGYSVSREKKESFPLTVTSAQKNPTAFYLCASSIGQERGDTQYFGPGTRLTVL.

This chain joins TRBV7-3 and TRBJ2-3, with D perhaps matching TRBD1 (6 bases). The germline gives CDR1 SGHTA, CDR2 FQGTGA. V lost 6 bases and J lost 2, with 15 bases in between. The CDR3 has 15 residues. In nucleotides, the CDR3 is TGTGCCAGCAGTGAAGCGACAGGAGCCACAGATACGCAGTATTTT. It encodes CASSEATGATDTQYF.